This T cell receptor (beta chain) is drawn from a study of OX40 agonist ivuxolimab in advanced cancers. Study-wide findings and caveats: Clones of CD4+ and CD8+ blood T cells grew by week 6 at doses of 0.1 to 3.0 mg/kg.

This table comes from immunoSEQ multiplex PCR, and its TCRdb copy is limited to in-frame clones, with some not included. The table has more than 15,000 clones, roughly 90% seen once. As regards this clone: What it binds is unknown.

V gave up 5 bases and J gave up 0 bases, with 7 bases separating them. Germline CDR1 is LNHDA and CDR2 is SQIVND (reference sequence). This CDR3 is 13 amino acids long. Sequences were derived from CD4+ or CD8+ T cells sorted from blood, sampled in a trial of the OX40 agonist ivuxolimab. This chain uses TRBV19 with TRBJ1-1; D might be TRBD1 (5 bases). This clonotype was sampled from an adult with an advanced solid tumor such as melanoma, head and neck, liver or kidney cancer. CDR3 sequence: CASSGHLNTEAFF. The CDR3 coding sequence is TGTGCCAGTAGTGGACACTTGAACACTGAAGCTTTCTTT.